This entry concerns a single T cell receptor beta chain. Its antigen specificity is not known. No base quality values were provided; no much bigger clone lies one nucleotide off. Library creation used 5' RACE. For sequencing, an Illumina HiSeq 2000 was employed. Template switching added a universal primer binding site, and the final cDNA carried a unique molecular identifier that allowed TCR cDNA molecules to be counted accurately. Specific primers in the conserved constant-segment region were used to synthesize first-strand cDNA for TCR alpha and beta chains. To control for contamination, every cDNA library was double barcoded, receiving both a SMART-Mk sample barcode and Illumina barcodes. TruSeq adapter sequences along with Illumina sample barcodes were introduced in two successive PCR steps. The Illumina HiSeq platform was used with custom primers to sequence TCR alpha and beta cDNA libraries. In the original analysis: MiGEC processed the raw reads to extract unique molecular identifiers, while MiXCR was used to determine the CDR3 positions. Recombination models were inferred per individual with the repgenHMM and IGoR tools using an EM algorithm. The tcR package in R was used for shared clonotype analysis, with sharing normalized by the product of cloneset sizes. To study raw recombination without the effects of thymic and clonal selection, out-of-frame nonproductive sequences were analyzed. The raw public data were reprocessed by TCRdb itself: fastp quality trimming at Q25, MiXCR clonotype calling, in-frame beta chains only. Identical CDR3 proteins give one entry, which carries the most common genes and DNA. Clone size and V and J calls follow TCRdb, not the original study. The sample data list 640,000 or so distinct CDR3 sequences, and roughly 6% of these were observed just once. The ten largest clonotypes hold approximately 2% of the sample.

This sample was taken from a study of identical twins (dated by TCRdb to about 2016). For the wider study: To test whether fetal clonotypes persist, this study deep-sequenced TCR alpha and beta repertoires from monozygotic twins, from unrelated adults of various ages, and from cord blood. To rule out contamination, the twin experiments were replicated at different times with different library preparation protocols.

The study at large found these results: Zero-insertion analyses could be partly confounded by invariant T cells such as MAIT and iNKT, though diverse VJ usage argued against such confounding for most clonotypes. A weaker excess of twin sharing was found in beta out-of-frame sequences because the signal-to-noise ratio was lowered by fewer shared sequences. Abundant cord blood beta clonotypes carried fewer insertions; young adult naive repertoires showed a weaker similar trend, while memory repertoires showed none. Conclusions relied on cross-sectional statistical analysis, since the same donors could not be followed over many years. Out-of-frame TCR alpha sharing in monozygotic twins was systematically underestimated by recombination models, whereas sharing between unrelated individuals was in agreement with the recombination models. Compared with coincidental sharing between unrelated individuals, out-of-frame TCR alpha sequences shared between twins had an excess of sequences with low generation probability.

A distance of 14 bases separates the germline ends of V and J, which lose 1 base and 5 bases respectively. The CDR3, cysteine through phenylalanine, is 15 amino acids long. Just the 45-base CDR3 DNA is kept, in frame starting at base 1. Every donor in the study was a healthy Caucasian. Three unrelated non-twin adults were additionally sequenced: a male aged 18 to 29, a male aged 50 to 60 and a female aged 50 to 60. Using Miltenyi CD45RO+ enrichment and human naive T-cell isolation kits, memory (CD45RO+) and naive T cells were isolated from PBMC. The TCR comes from a man between 18 and 35 years old in good health. The V and J segments used are TRBV12-3 or TRBV12-4 and TRBJ1-1; the best D guess is TRBD1, with 5 bases matching. The sample consisted of naive T cells sorted from blood. What the cell subset or site label conveys for this sample: cells isolated with a human naive T-cell isolation kit. The encoded CDR3 is CASSLVGVLGTEAFF. The DNA is as follows: TGTGCCAGCAGTTTAGTGGGGGTATTGGGGACTGAAGCTTTCTTT.